A selection of T cell receptor beta chains follows, all from one sample in a study of T-cell reconstitution after alpha-beta-depleted transplantation in children. TCRdb passed the PCR reads through MiXCR, listing each CDR3 protein once. The profile shows around 960,000 distinct CDR3 sequences, roughly 29% of them singletons. The sample in question was PBMCs, mostly from graft donor cells, obtained 360 days after TCRalphabeta/CD19-depleted stem cell transplant. These receptors were collected from a boy under three years old who had a stem cell transplant for SCID, so the T cells may come from the graft donor. CDR3s include the opening cysteine and the closing phenylalanine or tryptophan. The D gene is left open where the match is weak. Clone size is stated in some rows and not others, as once, few, many or a class when expanded.

clone_size,d_call,v_call,j_call,cdr3_nt,cdr3_aa
-,TRBD2,TRBV7-6,TRBJ2-1,TGTGCCAGCAGCTTTATTAGGGCTAGCGGGGGGGACGCGGACTCTTACAATGAGCAGTTCTTC,CASSFIRASGGDADSYNEQFF
-,-,TRBV3-1,TRBJ2-3,TGTGCCAGCAGCCATCGCCTATTCACAGATACGCAGTATTTT,CASSHRLFTDTQYF
few,TRBD2,TRBV5-1,TRBJ2-3,TGCGCCAGCAGCTTGAGCGGGGGGGCAAATACGCAGTATTTT,CASSLSGGANTQYF
-,-,TRBV9,TRBJ2-7,TGTGCCAGCAGCGTTCGGTCGTTCTCCTACGAGCAGTACTTC,CASSVRSFSYEQYF
-,-,TRBV5-1,TRBJ1-1,TGCGCCAGCAGCCATCACAGGGCAGCGGACACTGAAGCTTTCTTT,CASSHHRAADTEAFF
-,-,TRBV9,TRBJ2-7,TGTGCCAGCAGCCCTGGACCCATTCCCAACGAGCAGTACTTC,CASSPGPIPNEQYF
-,-,TRBV20-1,TRBJ2-3,TGCAGTGCGGAGAGGTCGAAGATTCCAGATACGCAGTATTTT,CSAERSKIPDTQYF
few,-,TRBV28,TRBJ1-5,TGTGCCAGCAGTCGAACCCTACAGGGTGCTAATCAGCCCCAGCATTTT,CASSRTLQGANQPQHF
few,-,TRBV4-1,TRBJ2-1,TGCGCCAGCAGCCAAGACCCAGGTACTGCCTACAATGAGCAGTTCTTC,CASSQDPGTAYNEQFF
-,-,TRBV4-1,TRBJ1-2,TGCGCCAGCAGCCAAGATCCCAAGGGGACGGACTATGGCTACACCTTC,CASSQDPKGTDYGYTF
few,TRBD1,TRBV20-1,TRBJ1-5,TGCAGTGCTAGATCCAGGGGGCTTAGTCAGCCCCAGCATTTT,CSARSRGLSQPQHF